The rows below give T cell receptor beta chains drawn from one sample of a study of shared clonotypes between healthy human individuals. Clones were read by immunoSEQ multiplex PCR, and TCRdb kept only the in-frame ones, dropping some. The data contain roughly 1.4 million clones, approximately 98.5% of them singletons. The specimen was naive CD4+ T cells sorted from blood. The receptors derive from a man aged 25 to 45 in good health. CDR3s include the opening cysteine and the closing phenylalanine or tryptophan. The D gene is left open where the match is weak. Only part of the rows carry a size: once, few, many, or a class if the clone is expanded.

D: TRBD2
J: TRBJ2-1
V: TRBV15
size: .
DNA: TGTGCCACCAGCAACCCAAAGGCGGCTAGCGGGAGTAATGAGCAGTTCTTC
CDR3: CATSNPKAASGSNEQFF

D: TRBD1
J: TRBJ1-4
V: TRBV27
size: .
DNA: TGTGCCAGCAGTGGAAAGGGGGCGACGACTAATGAAAAACTGTTTTTT
CDR3: CASSGKGATTNEKLFF

D: TRBD1
J: TRBJ2-7
V: TRBV5-1
size: .
DNA: TGCGCCAGCAGCTTGGCCGGGACAGGGGTTGGCGAGCAGTACTTC
CDR3: CASSLAGTGVGEQYF

D: .
J: TRBJ2-2
V: TRBV7-2
size: .
DNA: TGTGCCAGCAGCTTCGGCACGAACACCGGGGAGCTGTTTTTT
CDR3: CASSFGTNTGELFF

D: TRBD1
J: TRBJ2-1
V: TRBV7-9
size: .
DNA: TGTGCCAGCAGCTACGACAGGGGTTGGAATGAGCAGTTCTTC
CDR3: CASSYDRGWNEQFF

D: .
J: TRBJ2-5
V: TRBV18
size: .
DNA: TGTGCCAGCTCACCAGTATCCTACCAAGAGACCCAGTACTTC
CDR3: CASSPVSYQETQYF

D: TRBD2
J: TRBJ2-3
V: TRBV4-1
size: once
DNA: TGCGCCAGCAGCCAAGGACTAGCGGCATCCACTAGCACAGATACGCAGTATTTT
CDR3: CASSQGLAASTSTDTQYF

D: .
J: TRBJ1-2
V: TRBV10-2
size: .
DNA: TGCGCCACCAGCATTCTGGGTGGCTACACCTTC
CDR3: CATSILGGYTF

D: .
J: TRBJ2-2
V: TRBV6-1
size: .
DNA: TGTGCCAGCAGTGTCGGGGGGGAGCTGTTTTTT
CDR3: CASSVGGELFF

D: TRBD1
J: TRBJ2-5
V: TRBV5-4
size: .
DNA: TGTGCCAGCAGCTTGTCTAGGACAGGGGAAGAGACCCAGTACTTC
CDR3: CASSLSRTGEETQYF

D: .
J: TRBJ1-1
V: TRBV7-2
size: .
DNA: TGTGCCAGCAGTAGAAGTTGGGGGGCCACTGAAGCTTTCTTT
CDR3: CASSRSWGATEAFF

D: .
J: TRBJ1-1
V: TRBV28
size: .
DNA: TGTGCCAGCAGCTCCCCTGACAGACCAGAAGCTTTCTTT
CDR3: CASSSPDRPEAFF

D: .
J: TRBJ1-5
V: TRBV4-1
size: .
DNA: TGCGCCAGCAGCCAAGATCGGCATCAGCCCCAGCATTTT
CDR3: CASSQDRHQPQHF

D: .
J: TRBJ2-7
V: TRBV15
size: once
DNA: TGTGCCACCAGCAGAGATCGAACCGCCTCCGAGCAGTACTTC
CDR3: CATSRDRTASEQYF

D: .
J: TRBJ2-2
V: TRBV7-7
size: .
DNA: TGTGCTAGCAGCTTATTGGTGGGACAGAACACCGGGGAGCTGTTTTTT
CDR3: CASSLLVGQNTGELFF

D: TRBD1
J: TRBJ1-2
V: TRBV5-1
size: .
DNA: TGCGCCAGCAGCCCCGGGACAGAATGGTCGGGCTACACCTTC
CDR3: CASSPGTEWSGYTF

D: .
J: TRBJ1-2
V: TRBV18
size: once
DNA: TGTGCCAGCTCACCGGGGGCAGGGCCTATCTTCTATGGCTACACCTTC
CDR3: CASSPGAGPIFYGYTF

D: .
J: TRBJ2-1
V: TRBV27
size: .
DNA: TGTGCCAGCAGTTTGGGGAATAACAATGAGCAGTTCTTC
CDR3: CASSLGNNNEQFF

D: .
J: TRBJ2-7
V: TRBV7-6
size: once
DNA: TGTGCCAGCAGCTTCGACTACAGGCCTAGGGGGACCTACGAGCAGTACTTC
CDR3: CASSFDYRPRGTYEQYF

D: .
J: TRBJ2-7
V: TRBV7-2
size: .
DNA: TGTGCCAGCAGCTTAGGGACTTACTATTACGAGCAGTACTTC
CDR3: CASSLGTYYYEQYF

D: .
J: TRBJ2-1
V: TRBV15
size: .
DNA: TGTGCCACCAGCAGAGTACCCGACAGCTACAATGAGCAGTTCTTC
CDR3: CATSRVPDSYNEQFF

D: TRBD2
J: TRBJ2-1
V: TRBV9
size: .
DNA: TGTGCCAGCAGCGGCGGGAGTGTGGACTTCTACAATGAGCAGTTCTTC
CDR3: CASSGGSVDFYNEQFF

D: .
J: TRBJ2-1
V: TRBV5-4
size: once
DNA: TGTGCCAGCAGCTTGGGACTAGTAAATGAGCAGTTCTTC
CDR3: CASSLGLVNEQFF

D: TRBD1
J: TRBJ1-1
V: TRBV2
size: once
DNA: TGTGCCAGCAGTTTCAGACAGGGGGACACTGAAGCTTTCTTT
CDR3: CASSFRQGDTEAFF

D: .
J: TRBJ2-5
V: TRBV10-1
size: .
DNA: TGCGCCAGCAGTGAGTTCGAGGCCTGGGAGACCCAGTACTTC
CDR3: CASSEFEAWETQYF

D: .
J: TRBJ1-1
V: TRBV18
size: .
DNA: TGTGCCAGCTCCCCTATACAGTTGAACACTGAAGCTTTCTTT
CDR3: CASSPIQLNTEAFF

D: .
J: TRBJ2-2
V: TRBV30
size: .
DNA: TGTGCCGGGGTGTCAGGGATATACACCGGGGAGCTGTTTTTT
CDR3: CAGVSGIYTGELFF

D: TRBD1
J: TRBJ1-4
V: TRBV4-3
size: .
DNA: TGCGCCAGCAGCCAAATTCGACAGGGGGCAACTAATGAAAAACTGTTTTTT
CDR3: CASSQIRQGATNEKLFF

D: .
J: TRBJ2-7
V: TRBV6-5
size: .
DNA: TGTGCCAGCAAGCGCGGATTATACTACGAGCAGTACTTC
CDR3: CASKRGLYYEQYF

D: .
J: TRBJ2-1
V: TRBV10-3
size: .
DNA: TGTGCCATCAGTGAGGGCCGTGGCGGTGAGCAGTTCTTC
CDR3: CAISEGRGGEQFF

D: .
J: TRBJ2-5
V: TRBV18
size: .
DNA: TGTGCCAGCTCACCGCCTACGGGAGTAGGAGAGACCCAGTACTTC
CDR3: CASSPPTGVGETQYF

D: .
J: TRBJ2-3
V: TRBV2
size: .
DNA: TGTGCCAGTTTCGAGGTGGCCCCACGCGCAGATACGCAGTATTTT
CDR3: CASFEVAPRADTQYF

D: .
J: TRBJ2-7
V: TRBV19
size: .
DNA: TGTGCCAGTAGTCTCCAGCTAGGGGGTTACGAGCAGTACTTC
CDR3: CASSLQLGGYEQYF